Shown below are 22 T cell receptor beta chains from a single sample sequenced in a study of cytomegalovirus exposure and HLA in healthy donors. This PCR relied on a set of 60 Vbeta primers and 13 Jbeta primers. TCRdb's copy holds only in-frame clones and misses some; the assay was immunoSEQ multiplex PCR. The table records some 87,000 clones, under 85% of them present only once. Sequencing used PBMCs. The origin of the receptors is a man younger than 40 in good health and CMV-seronegative.

The V gene is TRBV7-9, the J gene TRBJ2-5, with a possible D match to TRBD2 (5 bases). Per germline, CDR1 SEHNR and CDR2 FQNEAQ (reference sequence). Trimming left V 3 bases short and J 4 bases short, with 12 bases between. The CDR3 totals 14 residues. The DNA for the CDR3 is TGTGCCAGCAGCTTCTCGGTTGCGGGAGAGACCCAGTACTTC. It yields the protein CASSFSVAGETQYF.

This chain uses TRBV30 with TRBJ1-5; 11 bases match TRBD1. After removal of 5 bases from V and 3 bases from J, the junction contained 9 bases not matched to a gene. CDR1 GTSNPN and CDR2 SVGIG come from the germline V gene (reference sequence). The CDR3 has 16 residues. The CDR3: CAWGVGTGGLNQPQHF. As DNA, the CDR3 is TGTGCCTGGGGGGTGGGGACAGGGGGGCTCAATCAGCCCCAGCATTTT.

The chain carries TRBV7-9 and TRBJ1-5; TRBD1 agrees at 8 bases. The germline gives CDR1 SEHNR, CDR2 FQNEAQ (reference sequence). Trimming removed 4 bases from V and 2 bases from J; junction bases left unmatched: 4. This CDR3 is 15 amino acids long. CDR3 sequence (DNA): TGTGCCAGCAGCTCGGGACAGGCGGGCAATCAGCCCCAGCATTTT. It codes for CASSSGQAGNQPQHF.

The genes are TRBV6-7 and TRBJ1-5; 8 nucleotides align to TRBD1. TRBV6-7 is labeled an ORF, and its function is uncertain. V lost 8 bases, J lost 4 bases, and 16 bases stayed unmatched. This CDR3 region has 17 residues. The CDR3 spells CASQTKAGTGENQPQHF. CDR3 DNA: TGTGCCAGCCAAACCAAAGCCGGGACAGGCGAAAATCAGCCCCAGCATTTT.

The count of this clone is one. The rearrangement uses TRBV6-5 and TRBJ1-2, with D hard to call. This CDR3 region has 14 residues. CDR1 and CDR2 from the germline V gene are MNHEY and SVGAGI. The germline V and J ends were trimmed by 0 bases and 8 bases, with 13 bases remaining between them. CDR3 sequence: CASSYSAESEGYTF. The CDR3 coding sequence is TGTGCCAGCAGTTACTCAGCAGAAAGCGAAGGCTACACCTTC.

V usage is TRBV30 and J usage is TRBJ1-2, with D possibly being TRBD1 (6 bases). Trimming shortened V by 7 bases and J by 7 bases, and 13 bases separated the two germline ends. The CDR3 covers 11 residues. CDR1 and CDR2 from the germline V gene are GTSNPN and SVGIG (reference sequence). The CDR3, as DNA: TGTGCCTCTCGGACAGCTAGTGGCTACACCTTC. Residues: CASRTASGYTF. Together with reference TRBV30 and TRBJ1-2, the CDR3 gives the full variable domain: SQTIHQWPATLVQPVGSPLSLECTVEGTSNPNLYWYRQAAGRGLQLLFYSVGIGQISSEVPQNLSASRPQDRQFILSSKKLLLSDSGFYLCASRTASGYTFGSGTRLTVV.

As DNA, the CDR3 is TGTGCCAGCAGTTACTCGACAGGACCCACTGAAGCTTTCTTT. This encodes CASSYSTGPTEAFF. V usage is TRBV6-5 and J usage is TRBJ1-1; a weak D match, TRBD1 (6 bases). The ends were cut back, 0 bases at V and 4 bases at J, with 9 bases in the middle. This CDR3 comprises 14 residues. Germline-derived CDR1 and CDR2 are MNHEY and SVGAGI.

This sequence joins TRBV7-9 and TRBJ1-3; possibly TRBD1 for D (5 bases). CDR1 is SEHNR, CDR2 FQNEAQ, per germline (reference sequence). V shed 2 bases and J shed 1 base, with 15 bases lying between them. CDR3 length: 17 amino acids. The CDR3 coding sequence is TGTGCCAGCAGCTTAACCGTGGGGGGGGATTCTGGAAACACCATATATTTT. Translating gives CASSLTVGGDSGNTIYF.

The chain is built from TRBV7-2 and TRBJ2-1; 7 bases are shared with TRBD2. The CDR3 consists of 15 residues. Unmatched junction bases numbered 7, after V lost 2 bases and J lost 6 bases. Germline assignment: CDR1 SGHTA and CDR2 FQGNSA. This chain's CDR3 is CASSLMGGTPNEQFF. In DNA, the CDR3 is TGTGCCAGCAGCTTAATGGGAGGGACTCCCAATGAGCAGTTCTTC.

V usage is TRBV14 and J usage is TRBJ1-6, with 8 nucleotides matching TRBD1. This CDR3 comprises 17 residues. Germline CDR1 is SGHDN and CDR2 is FVKESK. V was pared by 0 bases and J by 9 bases, with 10 bases of the junction left unmatched. CDR3 in amino acids: CASSQDTRTGSGSPLHF. The CDR3 DNA is TGTGCCAGCAGCCAAGATACCAGGACAGGGAGTGGTTCACCCCTCCACTTT.

The J gene is TRBJ1-5, the V gene TRBV6-4, with D perhaps matching TRBD1 (5 bases). CDR1 and CDR2 from the germline V gene are MRHNA and SNTAGT. The CDR3 loop spans 15 amino acids. Trimming stripped 6 bases from V and 0 bases from J, with 12 bases between. This CDR3 is CASSGRGGSNQPQHF. The CDR3 DNA reads TGTGCCAGCAGCGGGAGGGGAGGTAGCAATCAGCCCCAGCATTTT.

This clone has just one count. The rearrangement uses TRBV7-9 and TRBJ1-2; D is undetermined. The CDR3 extends over 16 amino acids. Trimming removed 4 bases from V and 5 bases from J, with 20 bases in between. Germline CDR1 and CDR2: SEHNR and FQNEAQ (reference sequence). CDR3 sequence reads: CASSSGGQRLSYGYTF. The CDR3 region has the DNA TGTGCCAGCAGCTCCGGTGGGCAGAGACTATCTTATGGCTACACCTTC.

The rearrangement uses TRBV9 and TRBJ1-2; 8 positions agree with TRBD1. V lost 4 bases, J lost 9 bases, and 5 bases stayed unmatched. There are 12 residues in the CDR3. Germline-derived CDR1 and CDR2 are SGDLS and YYNGEE. The CDR3, as DNA: TGTGCCAGCAGCCTACAGGGGGATAGCTACACCTTC. Translation gives CASSLQGDSYTF. Combining the CDR3 with reference TRBV9 and TRBJ1-2 gives the whole variable domain DSGVTQTPKHLITATGQRVTLRCSPRSGDLSVYWYQQSLDQGLQFLIQYYNGEERAKGNILERFSAQQFPDLHSELNLSSLELGDSALYFCASSLQGDSYTFGSGTRLTVV.

The CDR3 region is CASSLDSTTTGYTF. For the CDR3, the DNA is TGTGCCAGCTCACTGGACAGTACGACAACTGGCTACACCTTC. The chain uses TRBV18 and TRBJ1-2; D is possibly TRBD1 (6 bases). Germline V gene lookup returns CDR1 KGHSH and CDR2 LQKENI. CDR3 length: 14 amino acids. Trimming pared 4 bases from V and 7 bases from J, leaving 16 bases between. Full variable domain (rest looked up from reference TRBV18 and TRBJ1-2): NAGVMQNPRHLVRRRGQEARLRCSPMKGHSHVYWYRQLPEEGLKFMVYLQKENIIDESGMPKERFSAEFPKEGPSILRIQQVVRGDSAAYFCASSLDSTTTGYTFGSGTRLTVV.

The chain uses TRBV6-5 and TRBJ2-7; possibly TRBD2 for D (6 bases). Deletions cut 0 bases from V and 1 base from J, with 10 bases between. Germline CDR1 MNHEY, CDR2 SVGAGI. This CDR3 contains 15 residues. The DNA for the CDR3 is TGTGCCAGCAGTTACTCAAGTAGCGGATCCTACGAGCAGTACTTC. Protein: CASSYSSSGSYEQYF.

The V gene is TRBV18, the J gene TRBJ2-7; 7 positions agree with TRBD2. The CDR3 has 12 residues. Germline assignment: CDR1 KGHSH and CDR2 LQKENI. Unmatched junction bases numbered 5, after V lost 6 bases and J lost 6 bases. The CDR3: CASSPTGGEQYF. The CDR3 region has the DNA TGTGCCAGCTCCCCGACGGGGGGCGAGCAGTACTTC.

This clone came up once. The rearrangement links TRBV9 to TRBJ1-1; D is uncertain. The CDR3 runs 15 residues. Germline V CDR1 and CDR2: SGDLS, YYNGEE. Trimming stripped 5 bases from V and 0 bases from J, with 14 bases between. The CDR3 DNA reads as TGTGCCAGCAGTGCCGACTGGAGCTTGAACACTGAAGCTTTCTTT. This encodes CASSADWSLNTEAFF.

There are a few counts of this clone. The J gene is TRBJ2-7, the V gene TRBV11-2, with D hard to call. V dropped 0 bases and J dropped 5 bases, with 8 bases sitting between them. CDR1 and CDR2 from the germline V gene are SGHAT and FQNNGV. The CDR3 totals 13 residues. The CDR3 here is CASSLDLTDEQYF. The CDR3 nucleotides are TGTGCCAGCAGCTTAGACTTAACAGACGAGCAGTACTTC.

The chain employs TRBV5-1 and TRBJ2-7; tentatively, D is TRBD1 (5 bases). Trimming took 0 bases from V and 2 from J, leaving 6 bases between them. The CDR3 sequence is 13 residues long. Germline loops: CDR1 SGHRS, CDR2 YFSETQ. The DNA for the CDR3 is TGCGCCAGCAGCTTGGAGGGGCCCTACGAGCAGTACTTC. Translation gives CASSLEGPYEQYF.

The J gene is TRBJ1-1, the V gene TRBV7-9, with a tentative D call TRBD1 (5 bases). CDR1 and CDR2 from the germline V gene are SEHNR and FQNEAQ (reference sequence). V was shortened by 4 bases and J by 3 bases, with 12 bases between the two germline ends. The CDR3 totals 14 residues. CDR3 coding DNA: TGTGCCAGCAGCTGGGGGGGGTCGGACACTGAAGCTTTCTTT. Translated: CASSWGGSDTEAFF.

This sequence joins TRBV30 and TRBJ2-3, with a weak D call TRBD1 (6 bases). The CDR3 sequence is 13 residues long. Trimming stripped 0 bases from V and 4 bases from J, with 8 bases between. Germline-derived CDR1 and CDR2 are GTSNPN and SVGIG (reference sequence). CDR3 bases: TGTGCCTGGAGTGTACAGGGACCAGATACGCAGTATTTT. Residues: CAWSVQGPDTQYF.

V gene TRBV18 combines with J gene TRBJ1-4, with TRBD1 matching 7 bases. The CDR3 is 15 amino acids. Germline CDR1 reads KGHSH; CDR2 reads LQKENI. V was pared by 0 bases and J by 8 bases, with 6 bases of the junction left unmatched. The CDR3 sequence is CASSPPTGLGEKLFF. The CDR3 DNA follows: TGTGCCAGCTCACCACCGACAGGGTTAGGCGAAAAACTGTTTTTT.